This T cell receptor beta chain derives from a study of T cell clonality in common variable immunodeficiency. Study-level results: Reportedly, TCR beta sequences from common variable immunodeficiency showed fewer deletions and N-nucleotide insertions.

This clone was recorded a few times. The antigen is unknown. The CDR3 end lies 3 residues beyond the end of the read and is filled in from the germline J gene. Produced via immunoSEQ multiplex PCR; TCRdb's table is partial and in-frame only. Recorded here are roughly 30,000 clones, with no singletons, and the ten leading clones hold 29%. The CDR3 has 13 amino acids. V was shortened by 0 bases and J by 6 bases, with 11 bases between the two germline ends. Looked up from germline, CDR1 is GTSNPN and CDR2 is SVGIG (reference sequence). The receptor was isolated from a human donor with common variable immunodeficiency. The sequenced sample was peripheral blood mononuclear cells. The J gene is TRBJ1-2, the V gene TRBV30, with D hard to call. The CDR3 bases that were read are TGTGCCTGGAGTGTACGAGCGAATGATGGC. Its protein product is CAWSVRANDG. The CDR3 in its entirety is CAWSVRANDGYTF.